The 15 T cell receptor beta chains in this list originate from one sample, sequenced in a study of T cells in Graves' hyperthyroidism and ophthalmopathy. It was RNA transcripts that yielded the amplified TCR beta CDR3 regions. Using the HTBI primer set, a first-round RT-PCR was run on the TCR CDR3. MiXCR, applied by TCRdb to the multiplex PCR reads, yields one record per CDR3 protein. The profile shows under 350,000 distinct CDR3 sequences, around a sixth of them singletons. Sample: blood. These receptors originate from a woman between 45 and 60 years old with Graves' hyperthyroidism.

As DNA, the CDR3 is TGTGCCAGCAGTTTCACCTCCGGGACAGGGGACGATACGCAGTATTTT. The encoded protein is CASSFTSGTGDDTQYF. The J gene is TRBJ2-3, the V gene TRBV6-2 or TRBV6-3; 10 positions agree with TRBD1. Germline-derived CDR1 and CDR2 are MNHEY and SVGEGT. V was clipped by 4 bases and J by 6 bases; unmatched bases: 10. This CDR3 is 16 amino acids long.

Only a few counts were recorded for this clonotype. The gene calls are TRBV11-2 and TRBJ2-1; D is undetermined. Per the germline V gene, CDR1 is SGHAT and CDR2 is FQNNGV. Trimming removed 0 bases at V and 6 bases at J, with 3 bases between. CDR3 size: 12 residues. This CDR3 is CASSLEFNEQFF. CDR3 DNA sequence: TGTGCCAGCAGCTTAGAATTCAATGAGCAGTTCTTC.

V is TRBV3-1 and J is TRBJ2-6; 7 bases line up with TRBD2. Looked up from germline, CDR1 is LGHDT and CDR2 is YNNKEL (reference sequence). Trimming removed 4 bases from V and 0 bases from J; junction bases left unmatched: 9. This CDR3 has 18 amino acids. The CDR3 sequence is CASSLTGGSSSGANVLTF. The DNA for the CDR3 is TGTGCCAGCAGCCTAACGGGGGGATCGAGCTCTGGGGCCAACGTCCTGACTTTC.

The sample holds many counts of this clonotype. V usage is TRBV7-8 and J usage is TRBJ2-3; TRBD1 is a possible D gene (5 bases). This CDR3 has 15 amino acids. Trimming shortened V by 1 base and J by 1 base, and 9 bases separated the two germline ends. Germline assignment: CDR1 SGHVS and CDR2 FQNEAQ. The CDR3 DNA follows: TGTGCCAGCAGCTTAGATGGCAGGGGCACAGATACGCAGTATTTT. Amino acid sequence: CASSLDGRGTDTQYF.

This clonotype was found many times. This rearrangement joins TRBV2 to TRBJ1-2, with no clear D. V was shortened by 2 bases and J by 4 bases, with 5 bases between the two germline ends. The CDR3 is 12 residues long. Germline assignment: CDR1 SNHLY and CDR2 FYNNEI. Here the CDR3 reads CASSERSYGYTF. CDR3 DNA: TGTGCCAGCAGTGAAAGGAGCTATGGCTACACCTTC. The variable domain in full, with the rest retrieved from reference TRBV2 and TRBJ1-2, is EPEVTQTPSHQVTQMGQEVILRCVPISNHLYFYWYRQILGQKVEFLVSFYNNEISEKSEIFDDQFSVERPDGSNFTLKIRSTKLEDSAMYFCASSERSYGYTFGSGTRLTVV.

This clonotype was recorded a few times. The chain carries TRBV25-1 and TRBJ2-3, with 8 bases matching TRBD1. The CDR3 contains 18 residues. The V gene end was trimmed by 6 bases and the J gene end by 2 bases; junction bases not matched to a gene: 16. Germline V gene lookup returns CDR1 MGHDK and CDR2 SYGVNS. CDR3 nucleotide sequence: TGTGCCAGCAGAGAAGGGACAGGAAATTCGCGGACCACAGATACGCAGTATTTT. It encodes CASREGTGNSRTTDTQYF.

This clonotype has at least ten counts. This chain joins TRBV11-2 and TRBJ2-5; a possible D gene is TRBD2 (5 bases). The germline V gene encodes CDR1 SGHAT and CDR2 FQNNGV. Trimming cost V 1 base and J 1 base, with 7 bases left between them. The CDR3 is 14 amino acids. Here the CDR3 DNA reads TGTGCCAGCAGCTTAGCGGGGATCCAAGAGACCCAGTACTTC. Its protein is CASSLAGIQETQYF.

There are many counts of this clonotype. The J gene is TRBJ1-1, the V gene TRBV12-3 or TRBV12-4; D remains unclear. The CDR3 has 16 amino acids. V lost 2 bases and J lost 3, with 16 bases in between. CDR3 coding DNA: TGTGCCAGCAGTTTATACGAGACCAGAAGGGACACTGAAGCTTTCTTT. It translates to CASSLYETRRDTEAFF.

CDR3 sequence: CASSSGQASGNTIYF. For the CDR3, the DNA is TGCGCCAGCAGCTCAGGACAGGCCTCTGGAAACACCATATATTTT. V and J are TRBV5-1 and TRBJ1-3, with 7 bases lining up with TRBD1. This CDR3 is built from 15 residues. The germline V gene encodes CDR1 SGHRS and CDR2 YFSETQ. Germline trimming cut 3 bases from V and 0 bases from J; bases unmatched to any gene: 3.

This rearrangement joins TRBV27 to TRBJ2-1; TRBD2 might be the D (7 bases). Germline CDR1 and CDR2: MNHEY and SMNVEV (reference sequence). V gave up 5 bases and J gave up 10 bases, with 15 bases separating them. The CDR3 is 13 residues long. CDR3 DNA: TGTGCCAGCAGTGGGTCTAGGGGGGGGGAGCAGTTCTTC. Its protein product is CASSGSRGGEQFF.

Concerning this clonotype: A much larger clone differs from this one at a single base, so this may be a read error. The chain couples TRBV5-1 to TRBJ1-1, with a tentative D call TRBD1 (5 bases). V was shortened by 1 base and J by 4 bases, with 14 bases between the two germline ends. From germline, CDR1 is SGHRS and CDR2 YFSETQ. The length of the CDR3 is 15 residues. The CDR3 is CASSLPDRGGTEAFF. In DNA, the CDR3 is TGCGCCAGCAGCTTGCCGGATCGGGGGGGCACTGAAGCTTTCTTT.

This clonotype was recorded a few times. The rearrangement joins TRBV18 to TRBJ1-2; 7 nucleotides agree with TRBD1. The CDR3 is 16 residues long. V was clipped by 2 bases and J by 2 bases; unmatched bases: 8. The germline CDR1 and CDR2 sequences are KGHSH and LQKENI. CDR3 coding DNA: TGTGCCAGCTCACCAAGCAGTCAGGGGGGGAACTATGGCTACACCTTC. Translated, it gives CASSPSSQGGNYGYTF.

This clonotype was seen only once. The CDR3 bases are TGTGCCAGTTCGGACTTGGCTAATGAAAAACTGTTTTTT. Protein sequence: CASSDLANEKLFF. V is TRBV7-9 and J is TRBJ1-4; D gene unclear. Germline-derived CDR1 and CDR2 are SEHNR and FQNEAQ (reference sequence). The CDR3 is 13 residues long. Trimming took off 9 bases at V and 3 bases at J, with 11 bases between the two ends.

This clonotype was detected many times. The rearrangement links TRBV4-2 to TRBJ2-1; 12 nucleotides match TRBD2. The CDR3 is 18 residues long. The germline gives CDR1 LGHNA, CDR2 YNFKEQ. The junction had 12 bases not matched to a gene; V was cut back by 0 bases and J by 9 bases. CDR3 bases: TGTGCCAGCAGCCAAGAAGGGGGGCTAGCGGGGGGGCTGGGTGAGCAGTTCTTC. The encoded protein is CASSQEGGLAGGLGEQFF.

This clonotype has a count of ten or more. The gene calls are TRBV11-2 and TRBJ2-7; D is possibly TRBD2 (5 bases). V lost 1 base to trimming and J lost 3 bases, with 10 bases between them. The germline gives CDR1 SGHAT, CDR2 FQNNGV. CDR3 length equals 14 residues. The CDR3 region is CASSLGPGFYEQYV. CDR3 bases: TGTGCCAGCAGCTTAGGGCCGGGGTTCTACGAGCAGTACGTC.